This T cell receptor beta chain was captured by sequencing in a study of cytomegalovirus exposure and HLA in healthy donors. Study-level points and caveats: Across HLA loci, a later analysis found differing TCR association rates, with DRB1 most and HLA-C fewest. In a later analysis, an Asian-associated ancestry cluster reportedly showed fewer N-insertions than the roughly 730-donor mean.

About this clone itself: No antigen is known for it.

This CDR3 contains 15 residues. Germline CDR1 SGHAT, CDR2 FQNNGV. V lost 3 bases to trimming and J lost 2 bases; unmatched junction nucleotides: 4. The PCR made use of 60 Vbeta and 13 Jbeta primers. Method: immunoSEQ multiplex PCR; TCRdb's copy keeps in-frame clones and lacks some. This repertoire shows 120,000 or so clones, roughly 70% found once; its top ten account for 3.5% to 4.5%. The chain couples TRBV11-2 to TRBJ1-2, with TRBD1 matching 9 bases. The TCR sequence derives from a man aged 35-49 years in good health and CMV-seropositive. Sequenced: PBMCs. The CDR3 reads CASSFPGQGNYGYTF. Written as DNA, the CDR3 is TGTGCCAGCAGCTTTCCTGGACAGGGGAACTATGGCTACACCTTC.